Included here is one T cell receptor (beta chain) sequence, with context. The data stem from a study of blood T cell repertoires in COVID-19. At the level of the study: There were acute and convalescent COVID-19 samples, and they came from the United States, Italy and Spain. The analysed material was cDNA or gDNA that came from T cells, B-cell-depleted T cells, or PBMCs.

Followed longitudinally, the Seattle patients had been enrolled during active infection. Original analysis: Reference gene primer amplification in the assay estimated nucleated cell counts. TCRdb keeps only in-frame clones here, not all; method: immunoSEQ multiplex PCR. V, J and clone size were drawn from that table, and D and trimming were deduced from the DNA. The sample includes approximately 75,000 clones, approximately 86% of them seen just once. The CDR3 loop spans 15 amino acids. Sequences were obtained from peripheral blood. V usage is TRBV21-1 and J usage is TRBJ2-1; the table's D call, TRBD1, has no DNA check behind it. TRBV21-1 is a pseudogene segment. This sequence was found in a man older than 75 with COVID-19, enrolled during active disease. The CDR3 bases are TGTGCCAGCAGCAAAGGGGACAGCCACTACAATGAGCAGTTCTTC. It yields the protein CASSKGDSHYNEQFF.